The entry below describes one T cell receptor beta chain. Using RNA transcripts, the TCR beta CDR3 regions were amplified. A first-round RT-PCR used HTBI primers, followed by a second-round multiplex PCR. TCRdb reprocessed the multiplex PCR reads with MiXCR, giving one entry per CDR3 protein. Among almost 750,000 distinct CDR3 sequences listed, roughly two fifths were seen once. The source of the sample is a study of Graves' ophthalmopathy and Graves' hyperthyroidism. The CDR3 runs to 17 residues. Germline-derived CDR1 and CDR2 are MGHDK and SYGVNS. V trimming: 2 bases; J trimming: 8 bases; junction bases outside the gene matches: 15.

V usage is TRBV25-1 and J usage is TRBJ1-2, with 9 bases identical to TRBD1. The clonotype comes from an adult man with Graves' ophthalmopathy. Sequenced material: peripheral blood. The CDR3 is CASSEVLSGTGFYGYTF. The CDR3 nucleotides are TGTGCCAGCAGTGAAGTCCTCTCCGGGACAGGGTTTTACGGCTACACCTTC.